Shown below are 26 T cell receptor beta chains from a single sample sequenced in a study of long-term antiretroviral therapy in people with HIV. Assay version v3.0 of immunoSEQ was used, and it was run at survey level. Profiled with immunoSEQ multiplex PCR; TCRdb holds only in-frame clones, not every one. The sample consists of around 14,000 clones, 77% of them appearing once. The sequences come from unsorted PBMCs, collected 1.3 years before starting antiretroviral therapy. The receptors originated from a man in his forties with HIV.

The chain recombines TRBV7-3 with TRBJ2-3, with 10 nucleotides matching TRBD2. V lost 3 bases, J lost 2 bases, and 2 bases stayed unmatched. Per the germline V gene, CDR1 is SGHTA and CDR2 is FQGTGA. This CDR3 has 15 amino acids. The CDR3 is CASSFSGGFTDTQYF. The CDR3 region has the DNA TGTGCCAGCAGCTTTAGCGGGGGGTTCACAGATACGCAGTATTTT.

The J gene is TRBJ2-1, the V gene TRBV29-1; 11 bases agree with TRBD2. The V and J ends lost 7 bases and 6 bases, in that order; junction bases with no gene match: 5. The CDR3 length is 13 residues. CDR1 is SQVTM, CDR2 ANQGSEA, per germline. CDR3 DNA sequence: TGCAGCGCGATTAGCGGGGGGGCCAATGAGCAGTTCTTC. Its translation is CSAISGGANEQFF.

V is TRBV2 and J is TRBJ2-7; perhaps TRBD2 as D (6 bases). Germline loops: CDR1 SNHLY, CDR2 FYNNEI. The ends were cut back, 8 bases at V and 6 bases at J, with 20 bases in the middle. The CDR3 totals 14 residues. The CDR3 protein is CASGGSTSESEQYF. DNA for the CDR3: TGTGCCAGCGGGGGGTCAACGTCAGAGAGCGAGCAGTACTTC.

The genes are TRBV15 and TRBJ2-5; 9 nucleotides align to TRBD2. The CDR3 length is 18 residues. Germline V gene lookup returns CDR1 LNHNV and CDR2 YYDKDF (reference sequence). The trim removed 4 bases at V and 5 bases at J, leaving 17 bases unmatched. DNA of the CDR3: TGTGCCACCAGCAACCCCCGGGCTAGCGGGGCCTTCCAGGAGACCCAGTACTTC. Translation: CATSNPRASGAFQETQYF.

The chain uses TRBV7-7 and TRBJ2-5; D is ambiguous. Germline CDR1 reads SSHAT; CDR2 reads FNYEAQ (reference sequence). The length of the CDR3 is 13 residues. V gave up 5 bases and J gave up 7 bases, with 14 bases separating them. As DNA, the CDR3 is TGTGCCAGCAGCCCCTCGGTGGGCGGGACCCAGTACTTC. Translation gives CASSPSVGGTQYF. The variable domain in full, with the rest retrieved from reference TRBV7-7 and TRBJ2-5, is GAGVSQSPRYKVTKRGQDVTLRCDPISSHATLYWYQQALGQGPEFLTYFNYEAQPDKSGLPSDRFSAERPEGSISTLTIQRTEQRDSAMYRCASSPSVGGTQYFGPGTRLLVL.

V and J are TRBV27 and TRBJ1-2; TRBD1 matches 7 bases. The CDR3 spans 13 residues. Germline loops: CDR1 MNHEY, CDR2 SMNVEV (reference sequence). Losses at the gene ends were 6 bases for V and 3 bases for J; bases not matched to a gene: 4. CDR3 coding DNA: TGTGCCAGCAGCTCAGGGGGAGACTATGGCTACACCTTC. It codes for CASSSGGDYGYTF.

CDR3 bases: TGTGCCAGAAGCGGCAACAGGGTTGGGCCCTCTGGAAACACCATATATTTT. It yields the protein CARSGNRVGPSGNTIYF. The V gene is TRBV7-5, the J gene TRBJ1-3; TRBD1 was called by the table and not checked on the DNA. TRBV7-5 is designated a pseudogene. This CDR3 has 17 residues.

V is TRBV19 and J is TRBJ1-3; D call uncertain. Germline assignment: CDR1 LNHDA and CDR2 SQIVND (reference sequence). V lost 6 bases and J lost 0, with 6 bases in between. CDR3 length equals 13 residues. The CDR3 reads CASRPVSGNTIYF. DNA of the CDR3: TGTGCCAGTAGACCCGTCTCTGGAAACACCATATATTTT.

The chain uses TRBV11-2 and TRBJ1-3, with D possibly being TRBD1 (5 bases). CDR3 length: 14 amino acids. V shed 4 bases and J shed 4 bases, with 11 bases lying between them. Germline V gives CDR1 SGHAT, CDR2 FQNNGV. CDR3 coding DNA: TGTGCCAGCAGCTCACAGGAATTCGGAAACACCATATATTTT. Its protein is CASSSQEFGNTIYF.

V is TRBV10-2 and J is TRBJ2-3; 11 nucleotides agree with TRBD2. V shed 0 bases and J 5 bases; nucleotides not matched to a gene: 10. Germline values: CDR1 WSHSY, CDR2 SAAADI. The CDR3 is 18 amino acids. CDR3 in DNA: TGCGCCAGCAGTGAGTCGAGGTGGGCTAGCGGGGGGAAAGATACGCAGTATTTT. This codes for CASSESRWASGGKDTQYF.

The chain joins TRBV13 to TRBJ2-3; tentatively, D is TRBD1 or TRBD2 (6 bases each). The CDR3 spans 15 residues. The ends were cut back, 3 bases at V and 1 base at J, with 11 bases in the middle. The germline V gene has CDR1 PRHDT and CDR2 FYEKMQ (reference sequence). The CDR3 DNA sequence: TGTGCCAGCAGCTTGGGGGGCCAACGCACAGATACGCAGTATTTT. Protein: CASSLGGQRTDTQYF.

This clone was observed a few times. In nucleotides, the CDR3 is TGTGCCTGGAGGTCTCTCCGGGACCAAGGGTATGGCTACACCTTC. The encoded protein is CAWRSLRDQGYGYTF. The chain joins TRBV30 to TRBJ1-2, with D possibly TRBD1 on 5 matching bases. The length of the CDR3 is 15 residues. From germline, CDR1 is GTSNPN and CDR2 SVGIG (reference sequence). V lost 3 bases, J lost 5 bases, and 19 bases lay in between.

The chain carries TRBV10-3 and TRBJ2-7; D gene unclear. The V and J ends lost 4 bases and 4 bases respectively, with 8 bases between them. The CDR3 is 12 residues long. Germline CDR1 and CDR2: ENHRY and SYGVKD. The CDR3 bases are TGTGCCATCAGTGTCGACTTTTACGAGCAGTACTTC. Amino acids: CAISVDFYEQYF.

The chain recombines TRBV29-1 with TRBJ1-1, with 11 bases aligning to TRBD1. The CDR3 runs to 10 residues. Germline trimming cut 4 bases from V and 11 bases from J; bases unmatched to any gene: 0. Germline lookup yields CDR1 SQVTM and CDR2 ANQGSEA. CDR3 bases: TGCAGCGTTGGGGACAGGGGGGCTTTCTTT. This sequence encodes CSVGDRGAFF.

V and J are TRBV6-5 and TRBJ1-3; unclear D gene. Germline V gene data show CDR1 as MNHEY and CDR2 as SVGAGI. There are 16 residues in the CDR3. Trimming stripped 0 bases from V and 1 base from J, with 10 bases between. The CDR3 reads CASSYSSWGSGNTIYF. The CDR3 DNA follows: TGTGCCAGCAGTTACTCAAGCTGGGGATCTGGAAACACCATATATTTT.

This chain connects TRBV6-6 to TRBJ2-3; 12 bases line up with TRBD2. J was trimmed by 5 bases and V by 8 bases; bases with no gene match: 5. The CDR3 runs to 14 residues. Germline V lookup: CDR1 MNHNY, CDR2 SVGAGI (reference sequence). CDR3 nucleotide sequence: TGTGCCAGCCTGCTGACTAGCGGGGGAGATACGCAGTATTTT. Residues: CASLLTSGGDTQYF.

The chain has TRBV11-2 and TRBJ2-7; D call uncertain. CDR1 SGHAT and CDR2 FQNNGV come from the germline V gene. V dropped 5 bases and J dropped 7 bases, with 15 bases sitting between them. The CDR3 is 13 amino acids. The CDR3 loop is CASSPVPAREQYF. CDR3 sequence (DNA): TGTGCCAGCAGCCCGGTCCCGGCGAGGGAGCAGTACTTC.

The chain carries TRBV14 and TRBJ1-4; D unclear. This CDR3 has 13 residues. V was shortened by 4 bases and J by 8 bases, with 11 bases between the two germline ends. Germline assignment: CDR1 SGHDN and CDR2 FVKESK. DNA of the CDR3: TGTGCCAGCAGCCCCGGAGTGGGGGAAAAACTGTTTTTT. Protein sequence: CASSPGVGEKLFF.

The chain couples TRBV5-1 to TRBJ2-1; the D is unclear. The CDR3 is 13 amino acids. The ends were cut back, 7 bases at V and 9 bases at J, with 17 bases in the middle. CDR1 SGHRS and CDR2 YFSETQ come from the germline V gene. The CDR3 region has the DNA TGCGCCAGCCATCGGGCTAGTTCGAGTGAGCAGTTCTTC. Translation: CASHRASSSEQFF.

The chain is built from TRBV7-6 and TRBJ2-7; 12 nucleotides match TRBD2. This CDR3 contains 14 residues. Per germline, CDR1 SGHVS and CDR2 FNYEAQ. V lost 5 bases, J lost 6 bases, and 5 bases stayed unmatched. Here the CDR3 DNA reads TGTGCCAGCAGCGCACTAGCGGGGGGATTCGAGCAGTACTTC. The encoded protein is CASSALAGGFEQYF.

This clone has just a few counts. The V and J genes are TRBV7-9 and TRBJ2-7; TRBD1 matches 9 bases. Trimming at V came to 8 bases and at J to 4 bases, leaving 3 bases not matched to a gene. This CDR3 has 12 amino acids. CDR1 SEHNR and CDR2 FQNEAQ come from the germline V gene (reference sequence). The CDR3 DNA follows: TGTGCCAGCGCGACAGGGGGGTACGAGCAGTACTTC. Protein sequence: CASATGGYEQYF.

The CDR3 nucleotides are TGTGCCAGCAGTTTCCCAGGGACAGGGAGGGAGGAGCAGTACTTC. Protein: CASSFPGTGREEQYF. The V call is TRBV27, the J call TRBJ2-7; 9 bases are shared with TRBD1. Germline V CDR1 and CDR2: MNHEY, SMNVEV (reference sequence). This CDR3 spans 15 amino acids. After removal of 3 bases from V and 7 bases from J, the junction contained 10 bases not matched to a gene.

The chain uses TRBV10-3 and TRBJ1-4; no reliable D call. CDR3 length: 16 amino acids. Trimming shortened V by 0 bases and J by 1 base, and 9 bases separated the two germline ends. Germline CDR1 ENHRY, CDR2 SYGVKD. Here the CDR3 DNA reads TGTGCCATCAGTGAGTCCCTAGAGGGAACTAATGAAAAACTGTTTTTT. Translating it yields CAISESLEGTNEKLFF.

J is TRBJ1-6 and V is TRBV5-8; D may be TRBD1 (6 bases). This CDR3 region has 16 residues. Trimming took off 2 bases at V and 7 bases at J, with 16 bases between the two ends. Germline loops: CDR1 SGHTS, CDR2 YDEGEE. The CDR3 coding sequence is TGTGCCAGCAGCTTAGATTTTGGGGGCGAAAATTCACCCCTCCACTTT. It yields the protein CASSLDFGGENSPLHF. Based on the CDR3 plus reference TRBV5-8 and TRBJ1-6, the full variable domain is EAGVTQSPTHLIKTRGQQATLRCSPISGHTSVYWYQQALGLGLQFLLWYDEGEERNRGNFPPRFSGRQFPNYSSELNVNALELEDSALYLCASSLDFGGENSPLHFGNGTRLTVT.

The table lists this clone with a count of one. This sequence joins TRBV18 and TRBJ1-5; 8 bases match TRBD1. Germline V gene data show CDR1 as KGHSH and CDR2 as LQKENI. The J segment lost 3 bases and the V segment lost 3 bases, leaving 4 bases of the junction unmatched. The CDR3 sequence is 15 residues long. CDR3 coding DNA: TGTGCCAGCTCACCTGGGACAGGCGACAATCAGCCCCAGCATTTT. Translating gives CASSPGTGDNQPQHF.

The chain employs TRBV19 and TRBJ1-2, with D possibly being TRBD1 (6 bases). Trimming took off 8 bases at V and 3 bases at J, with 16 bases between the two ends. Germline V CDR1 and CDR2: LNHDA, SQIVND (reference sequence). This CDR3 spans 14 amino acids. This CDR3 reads CASLRGGWDYGYTF. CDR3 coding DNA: TGTGCCAGTCTTCGGGGGGGCTGGGACTATGGCTACACCTTC.